One sample yielded the 28 T cell receptor beta chains listed below, sequenced in a study of T cells in Graves' hyperthyroidism and ophthalmopathy. Template material for amplifying TCR beta CDR3 regions consisted of RNA transcripts. In the first-round RT-PCR of the TCR CDR3, the HTBI primer set was used. MiXCR, applied by TCRdb to the multiplex PCR reads, yields one record per CDR3 protein. The sample holds approximately 330,000 distinct CDR3 sequences, 12% to 15% seen once. Sequencing input: blood. Receptor source: a woman in her forties with Graves' ophthalmopathy.

For this clonotype: Possible read error: a much larger clone is one base away. The rearrangement joins TRBV27 to TRBJ2-7; tentative D call: TRBD1 (6 bases). CDR1 is MNHEY and CDR2 is SMNVEV in the germline V gene (reference sequence). The CDR3 has 15 amino acids. The CDR3: CASRLLTDRSSKQYF. The CDR3 DNA is TGTGCCAGCAGGTTATTAACGGACAGAAGTAGCAAGCAGTACTTC.

J is TRBJ1-3 and V is TRBV4-1; D is uncertain. The ends were cut back, 2 bases at V and 5 bases at J, with 4 bases in the middle. The CDR3 covers 12 residues. From germline, CDR1 is MGHRA and CDR2 YSYEKL. CDR3 protein: CASSQSRNTIYF. DNA for the CDR3: TGCGCCAGCAGCCAATCACGAAACACCATATATTTT.

In its sample, this clonotype was seen many times. This chain connects TRBV11-2 to TRBJ2-5; TRBD2 aligns across 7 bases. Germline-derived CDR1 and CDR2 are SGHAT and FQNNGV. The CDR3 runs to 13 residues. V gave up 10 bases and J gave up 5 bases; unmatched junction bases: 10. For the CDR3, the DNA is TGTGCCACCAGTGGCGGGAGACATGAGACCCAGTACTTC. Translated, it gives CATSGGRHETQYF.

The V gene is TRBV4-1, the J gene TRBJ2-7; 13 bases are shared with TRBD2. CDR3 length: 18 residues. V lost 3 bases to trimming and J lost 0 bases; unmatched junction nucleotides: 8. CDR1 and CDR2 (germline): MGHRA, YSYEKL. Written as DNA, the CDR3 is TGCGCCAGCAGCCAGGCGGGACTAGCGGGATCGCGCTCCTACGAGCAGTACTTC. It yields the protein CASSQAGLAGSRSYEQYF.

The chain uses TRBV5-5 and TRBJ2-5; 12 bases map to TRBD2. Germline assignment: CDR1 SGHKS and CDR2 YYEKEE (reference sequence). This CDR3 contains 17 residues. J lost 4 bases, V lost 0 bases, and 7 bases had no gene match. CDR3 sequence: CASSLGRTSGKLETQYF. For the CDR3, the DNA is TGTGCCAGCAGCTTGGGTCGGACTAGCGGGAAGCTAGAGACCCAGTACTTC. Full variable domain (remainder filled in from reference TRBV5-5 and TRBJ2-5): DAGVTQSPTHLIKTRGQQVTLRCSPISGHKSVSWYQQVLGQGPQFIFQYYEKEERGRGNFPDRFSARQFPNYSSELNVNALLLGDSALYLCASSLGRTSGKLETQYFGPGTRLLVL.

This clonotype was observed many times. The chain has TRBV6-1 and TRBJ2-1; D is uncertain. Germline V CDR1 and CDR2: MNHNS, SASEGT. The CDR3 is 12 residues long. With 6 bases removed from V and 1 base from J, the gap between germline ends came to 4 bases. CDR3 coding DNA: TGTGCCAGCAGGGCGTCCTACAATGAGCAGTTCTTC. Amino acids: CASRASYNEQFF.

The chain is built from TRBV19 and TRBJ2-1, with D hard to call. Germline CDR1 LNHDA, CDR2 SQIVND (reference sequence). Trimming took off 1 base at V and 0 bases at J, with 10 bases between the two ends. The CDR3 contains 16 residues. This chain's CDR3 is CASSIGVASSYNEQFF. For the CDR3, the DNA is TGTGCCAGTAGTATAGGTGTGGCGTCCTCCTACAATGAGCAGTTCTTC. The full variable domain, completed using reference TRBV19 and TRBJ2-1, is DGGITQSPKYLFRKEGQNVTLSCEQNLNHDAMYWYRQDPGQGLRLIYYSQIVNDFQKGDIAEGYSVSREKKESFPLTVTSAQKNPTAFYLCASSIGVASSYNEQFFGPGTRLTVL.

J is TRBJ2-3 and V is TRBV7-9; 11 nucleotides match TRBD2. This CDR3 is built from 18 residues. Looked up from germline, CDR1 is SEHNR and CDR2 is FQNEAQ (reference sequence). V dropped 6 bases and J dropped 2; count of bases not matched to a gene: 13. Here the CDR3 reads CASSSQASGGFNTDTQYF. DNA of the CDR3: TGTGCCAGCAGTTCCCAGGCTAGCGGGGGGTTTAACACAGATACGCAGTATTTT.

This clonotype was counted ten times or more. This sequence joins TRBV12-3 or TRBV12-4 and TRBJ2-5; 11 nucleotides agree with TRBD2. The CDR3 is made up of 17 amino acids. The V gene end was trimmed by 2 bases and the J gene end by 3 bases; junction bases not matched to a gene: 8. The DNA for the CDR3 is TGTGCCAGCAGTTTATCCGGAACTAGCGGGAGAAAAGAGACCCAGTACTTC. Translated: CASSLSGTSGRKETQYF.

A few counts support this clonotype. V usage is TRBV4-1 and J usage is TRBJ1-3, with D possibly matching TRBD1 (6 bases). The CDR3 totals 13 residues. The germline gives CDR1 MGHRA, CDR2 YSYEKL. V was shortened by 2 bases and J by 4 bases, with 6 bases between the two germline ends. This CDR3 reads CASSQTGGNTIYF. CDR3 DNA: TGCGCCAGCAGCCAAACAGGGGGAAACACCATATATTTT.

A few counts support this clonotype. This chain joins TRBV20-1 and TRBJ1-2, with D tentatively TRBD1 (6 bases). From germline, CDR1 is DFQATT and CDR2 SNEGSKA (reference sequence). V was pared by 0 bases and J by 0 bases, with 11 bases between. The CDR3 length is 15 residues. This CDR3 is CSARDFQGPNYGYTF. In DNA form, the CDR3 reads TGCAGTGCTAGAGATTTTCAGGGGCCTAACTATGGCTACACCTTC.

The V gene is TRBV2, the J gene TRBJ1-4; no definite D call. Germline CDR1 is SNHLY and CDR2 is FYNNEI. Trimming pared 4 bases from V and 5 bases from J, leaving 8 bases between. The CDR3 spans 13 residues. The chain's CDR3 is CASSGRRNEKLFF. The DNA for the CDR3 is TGTGCCAGCAGTGGTAGAAGGAATGAAAAACTGTTTTTT. Complete variable domain (other parts from reference TRBV2 and TRBJ1-4): EPEVTQTPSHQVTQMGQEVILRCVPISNHLYFYWYRQILGQKVEFLVSFYNNEISEKSEIFDDQFSVERPDGSNFTLKIRSTKLEDSAMYFCASSGRRNEKLFFGSGTQLSVL.

J is TRBJ2-3 and V is TRBV24-1; tentative D call: TRBD2 (7 bases). The CDR3 extends over 17 amino acids. The V end was cut by 1 base, the J end by 5 bases, with 18 bases between. Germline V CDR1 and CDR2: KGHDR, SFDVKD. The CDR3 here is CATSDFTGGNVGDTQYF. CDR3 coding DNA: TGTGCCACCAGTGATTTCACGGGGGGCAACGTCGGAGATACGCAGTATTTT.

There are many counts of this clonotype. The chain has TRBV12-3 or TRBV12-4 and TRBJ2-7; D gene unclear. Trimming took 6 bases from V and 0 from J, leaving 15 bases between them. This CDR3 spans 15 amino acids. The CDR3 DNA reads TGTGCCAGCAGCCCCCACCATCGAAGCTCCTACGAGCAGTACTTC. It encodes CASSPHHRSSYEQYF.

There are many counts of this clonotype. The CDR3 nucleotides read TGTGCCAGCAGCTTGGAGACAGGGGTGTACGAGCAGTACTTC. As protein: CASSLETGVYEQYF. V and J are TRBV5-4 and TRBJ2-7; TRBD1 matches at 8 bases. Germline-derived CDR1 and CDR2 are SGHNT and YYREEE (reference sequence). J was trimmed by 4 bases and V by 0 bases; bases with no gene match: 3. There are 14 residues in the CDR3.

This clonotype appeared many times. The chain joins TRBV14 to TRBJ1-2, with TRBD1 matching over 9 bases. CDR3 length: 17 residues. Unmatched junction bases numbered 12, after V lost 1 base and J lost 6 bases. The germline gives CDR1 SGHDN, CDR2 FVKESK. Here the CDR3 DNA reads TGTGCCAGCAGCCAAGTTTTCGGGAGGTACAGGGGGCATGGCTACACCTTC. As protein: CASSQVFGRYRGHGYTF.

This clonotype was counted ten times or more. This chain uses TRBV6-1 with TRBJ1-1; D gene uncertain. The CDR3 loop spans 13 amino acids. CDR1 is MNHNS and CDR2 is SASEGT in the germline V gene. Trimming stripped 6 bases from V and 6 bases from J, with 14 bases between. CDR3 DNA sequence: TGTGCCAGCAGCTTGGCCCGGGCTTCTGAAGCTTTCTTT. Its translation is CASSLARASEAFF.

The gene calls are TRBV4-1 and TRBJ2-1, with TRBD1 matching 10 bases. V was pared by 4 bases and J by 7 bases, with 4 bases of the junction left unmatched. The CDR3 runs 14 residues. Germline assignment: CDR1 MGHRA and CDR2 YSYEKL. In nucleotides, the CDR3 is TGCGCCAGCAGCCCGGGACAGGGGTTTAATGAGCAGTTCTTC. Translated: CASSPGQGFNEQFF.

This clonotype was counted many times. The rearrangement uses TRBV24-1 and TRBJ1-5; possible D gene TRBD1, 5 bases. The CDR3 has 14 amino acids. Trimming shortened V by 9 bases and J by 2 bases, and 13 bases separated the two germline ends. CDR1 is KGHDR, CDR2 SFDVKD, per germline. CDR3 nucleotides: TGTGCCACCTCGACGGGGGGAGGCAATCAGCCCCAGCATTTT. It specifies CATSTGGGNQPQHF.

This clonotype was seen ten or more times. The rearrangement links TRBV12-3 or TRBV12-4 to TRBJ1-5, with D hard to call. The CDR3 length is 15 residues. V shed 6 bases and J shed 5 bases, with 17 bases lying between them. CDR3 in amino acids: CASSGRAGGDQPQHF. The CDR3 bases are TGTGCCAGCAGCGGGCGCGCAGGCGGAGATCAGCCCCAGCATTTT.

The sample holds many counts of this clonotype. The chain links TRBV3-1 to TRBJ1-1; D uncertain. Trimming left V 2 bases short and J 3 bases short, with 7 bases between. The germline V gene has CDR1 LGHDT and CDR2 YNNKEL (reference sequence). The CDR3 loop spans 13 amino acids. As DNA, the CDR3 is TGTGCCAGCAGCCAACGCCTATACACTGAAGCTTTCTTT. It specifies CASSQRLYTEAFF.

The V and J genes are TRBV2 and TRBJ1-6; 9 positions match TRBD1. V trimming: 1 base; J trimming: 9 bases; junction bases outside the gene matches: 4. Germline values: CDR1 SNHLY, CDR2 FYNNEI. CDR3 size: 15 residues. CDR3 in DNA: TGTGCCAGCAGTGAAGAGGGACAGGGACGTTCACCCCTCCACTTT. Translation gives CASSEEGQGRSPLHF.

V usage is TRBV24-1 and J usage is TRBJ2-3, with 7 positions matching TRBD1. V lost 3 bases, J lost 0 bases, and 11 bases stayed unmatched. CDR3 length equals 18 residues. Per the germline V gene, CDR1 is KGHDR and CDR2 is SFDVKD. CDR3 region: CATSDIPTGRPSTDTQYF. The CDR3 coding sequence is TGTGCCACCAGTGATATACCGACAGGGCGGCCTAGCACAGATACGCAGTATTTT.

The chain recombines TRBV30 with TRBJ2-3; a possible D gene is TRBD2 (5 bases). With 2 bases removed from V and 0 bases from J, the gap between germline ends came to 12 bases. The CDR3 loop spans 15 amino acids. CDR1 is GTSNPN and CDR2 is SVGIG in the germline V gene (reference sequence). The CDR3 loop is CAWSRASLSTDTQYF. The CDR3 nucleotides are TGTGCCTGGAGTCGCGCTAGCTTAAGCACAGATACGCAGTATTTT.

This clonotype has at least ten counts. The rearrangement joins TRBV2 to TRBJ1-1; no definite D call. The CDR3 has 13 amino acids. Trimming left V 8 bases short and J 5 bases short, with 15 bases between. CDR1 is SNHLY and CDR2 is FYNNEI in the germline V gene. DNA for the CDR3: TGTGCCAGCGAGAGGGATGCCCTGACTGAAGCTTTCTTT. As protein: CASERDALTEAFF.

The rearrangement uses TRBV6-5 and TRBJ1-5, with D maybe TRBD1 (6 bases). Between the trimmed V and J ends, which lost 0 bases and 3 bases, there was a span of 15 bases. The CDR3 covers 17 residues. Germline values: CDR1 MNHEY, CDR2 SVGAGI. CDR3 loop: CASSYSRTEYYNQPQHF. CDR3 coding DNA: TGTGCCAGCAGTTACTCACGGACAGAGTACTACAATCAGCCCCAGCATTTT.

The chain employs TRBV19 and TRBJ2-1, with a tentative D call TRBD1 (5 bases). Germline V gene data show CDR1 as LNHDA and CDR2 as SQIVND (reference sequence). This CDR3 is built from 15 residues. The V end lost 5 bases, the J end lost 3 bases, and 14 bases lay between the germline ends. The CDR3 DNA sequence: TGTGCCAGTAGTTGGAAAGGGGCCAACTACAATGAGCAGTTCTTC. It specifies CASSWKGANYNEQFF.

The chain uses TRBV5-4 and TRBJ1-1; the match to TRBD1 covers 7 bases. This CDR3 region has 13 residues. CDR1 SGHNT and CDR2 YYREEE come from the germline V gene (reference sequence). With V trimmed by 4 bases and J by 4 bases, 4 bases remained unmatched. The CDR3 DNA reads TGTGCCAGCAGCGAAGGGGACAGCACTGAAGCTTTCTTT. Amino acids: CASSEGDSTEAFF.